This T cell receptor beta chain was recovered during a study of shared clonotypes between healthy human individuals. The protocol was immunoSEQ multiplex PCR, while the TCRdb copy is restricted to in-frame clones and leaves out a portion. This table holds fewer than 1 million clones, around 96% found once. The germline V gene has CDR1 SGHVS and CDR2 FQNEAQ. The CDR3 spans 12 residues. V lost 5 bases and J lost 9; bases outside the gene matches: 7. Naivety among CD8 cells was defined by CD45RO negativity and positive CCR7 selection, thereby excluding terminally differentiated effector memory CD45RA+ cells.

J is TRBJ2-7 and V is TRBV7-8, with 7 bases matching TRBD1. Sample: naive CD8+ T cells sorted from blood. The receptor comes from a man aged 25-45 years in good health. CDR3 sequence: CASSPPSGGQYF. The CDR3 DNA follows: TGTGCCAGCAGCCCGCCGTCAGGGGGGCAGTACTTC.